The clone carrying this T cell receptor beta chain came up many times. RNA transcripts served as the template for amplifying TCR beta CDR3 regions. The TCR CDR3 was amplified in a first-round RT-PCR using the HTBI primer set. A single record per CDR3 protein comes from TCRdb applying MiXCR to the multiplex PCR reads. The sample has around 300,000 distinct CDR3 sequences; approximately 14% are singletons. A patient was excluded if there was uncontrolled infection, other autoimmune disease, pregnancy or lactation. These data originate in a study of T cells in Graves' hyperthyroidism and ophthalmopathy. With 2 bases clipped from V and 5 bases from J, the junction kept 7 bases outside the gene matches. Per germline, CDR1 SEHNR and CDR2 FQNEAQ (reference sequence). The CDR3 consists of 16 residues.

The receptor was derived from a woman aged 35 to 49 with Graves' ophthalmopathy. Sequencing was done on a sample of blood. The chain couples TRBV7-9 to TRBJ2-1; 9 bases line up with TRBD1. CDR3 protein: CASSLWAGQGDNEQFF. The CDR3 DNA reads TGTGCCAGCAGCTTATGGGCGGGACAGGGAGACAATGAGCAGTTCTTC.